A selection of T cell receptor beta chains follows, all from one sample in a study of cytomegalovirus exposure and HLA in healthy donors. Profiled with immunoSEQ multiplex PCR; TCRdb holds only in-frame clones, not every one. The top ten hold approximately 1.7% of the sample, which has some 150,000 clones, 9.7% seen once. The specimen sequenced was PBMCs. The receptors shown here come from a man aged 50 to 59 in good health and CMV-seronegative. Both conserved end residues are part of each CDR3. Each record gives: CDR3 protein, CDR3 DNA, D gene, clone size, J gene, V gene. A D gene is named only where the DNA matches it firmly. Size is omitted from some rows. Given values are once, few, many or a class for expanded clones.

CDR3aa: CASSVSSSGSSYNEQFF; CDR3nt: TGTGCCAGCAGCGTCTCGTCTAGCGGGAGCTCCTACAATGAGCAGTTCTTC; d_gene: TRBD2; abundance: .; j_gene: TRBJ2-1; v_gene: TRBV9
CDR3aa: CASSLRSRQAEGPLHF; CDR3nt: TGTGCCAGCAGCTTAAGGTCAAGGCAGGCCGAAGGACCCCTCCACTTT; d_gene: .; abundance: few; j_gene: TRBJ1-6; v_gene: TRBV7-6
CDR3aa: CASTTGTDYGYTF; CDR3nt: TGTGCCAGCACCACAGGGACAGACTATGGCTACACCTTC; d_gene: TRBD1; abundance: .; j_gene: TRBJ1-2; v_gene: TRBV6-5
CDR3aa: CASSRGVGSGSYNEQFF; CDR3nt: TGCGCCAGCAGCCGGGGGGTCGGGAGTGGATCCTACAATGAGCAGTTCTTC; d_gene: TRBD2; abundance: few; j_gene: TRBJ2-1; v_gene: TRBV5-1
CDR3aa: CASSIGQGAAGELFF; CDR3nt: TGTGCCAGTAGTATAGGCCAGGGGGCGGCCGGGGAGCTGTTTTTT; d_gene: TRBD1; abundance: .; j_gene: TRBJ2-2; v_gene: TRBV19
CDR3aa: CASSYRTGGSGNTIYF; CDR3nt: TGTGCCAGCAGTTACCGGACAGGGGGTTCTGGAAACACCATATATTTT; d_gene: TRBD1; abundance: .; j_gene: TRBJ1-3; v_gene: TRBV6-5
CDR3aa: CASSLLAGRSYNEQFF; CDR3nt: TGCGCCAGCAGCCTCCTAGCGGGGCGCTCCTACAATGAGCAGTTCTTC; d_gene: TRBD2; abundance: .; j_gene: TRBJ2-1; v_gene: TRBV5-1
CDR3aa: CATSRDLGGAYGEQFF; CDR3nt: TGTGCCACCAGCAGAGATCTAGGGGGCGCGTATGGTGAGCAGTTCTTC; d_gene: TRBD1; abundance: few; j_gene: TRBJ2-1; v_gene: TRBV15
CDR3aa: CSVEDRTSRPYGYTF; CDR3nt: TGCAGCGTTGAAGATCGGACTTCCCGTCCATATGGCTACACCTTC; d_gene: .; abundance: .; j_gene: TRBJ1-2; v_gene: TRBV29-1
CDR3aa: CASSTPGRTEAFF; CDR3nt: TGTGCCAGCAGTACCCCAGGGCGGACTGAAGCTTTCTTT; d_gene: .; abundance: few; j_gene: TRBJ1-1; v_gene: TRBV6-5
CDR3aa: CASSSGRLTEAFF; CDR3nt: TGTGCCAGCAGTAGTGGGAGATTAACTGAAGCTTTCTTT; d_gene: .; abundance: few; j_gene: TRBJ1-1; v_gene: TRBV6-6
CDR3aa: CASQLDPGGLTEAFF; CDR3nt: TGTGCCAGCCAACTAGATCCAGGGGGCTTGACTGAAGCTTTCTTT; d_gene: TRBD1; abundance: few; j_gene: TRBJ1-1; v_gene: TRBV5-5